This TCR beta chain stems from a study of OX40 agonist ivuxolimab in advanced cancers. Autoimmune disease history or systemic immunosuppression barred patients. Study conclusions and caveats: Expanded peripheral T cells had an undetermined antigen specificity. Clones of CD4+ and CD8+ blood T cells grew by week 6 at doses of 0.1 to 3.0 mg/kg. The average count of expanded clones was higher among CD8+ T cells than among CD4+.

To note about this clone: Its specificity is not known.

TCRdb's copy holds only in-frame clones and misses some; the assay was immunoSEQ multiplex PCR. The table has more than 75,000 clones, about 85% seen once; the top ten hold around 0.8%. This TCR came from an adult with an advanced solid tumor such as melanoma, head and neck, liver or kidney cancer. Sequences were derived from CD4+ or CD8+ T cells sorted from blood, sampled in a trial of the OX40 agonist ivuxolimab.

The CDR3 DNA reads as TGCGCCAGCAGCCAAGACGAAGGGATGACGCAGTATTTT. Residues: CASSQDEGMTQYF. This chain links TRBV4-1 with TRBJ2-3; D unresolved. The V gene lost 0 bases and the J gene lost 9 bases, with 10 bases spanning the gap. This CDR3 contains 13 residues. Per germline, CDR1 MGHRA and CDR2 YSYEKL.